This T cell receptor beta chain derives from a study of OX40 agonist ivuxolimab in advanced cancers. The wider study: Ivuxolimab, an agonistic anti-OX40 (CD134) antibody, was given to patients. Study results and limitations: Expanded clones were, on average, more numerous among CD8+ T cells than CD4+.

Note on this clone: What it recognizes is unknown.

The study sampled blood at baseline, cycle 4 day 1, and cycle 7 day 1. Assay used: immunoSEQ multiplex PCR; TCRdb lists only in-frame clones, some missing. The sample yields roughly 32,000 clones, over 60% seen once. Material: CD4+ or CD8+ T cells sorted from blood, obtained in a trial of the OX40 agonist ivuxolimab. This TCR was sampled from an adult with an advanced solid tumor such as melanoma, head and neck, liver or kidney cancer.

The CDR3 region is CASRGLNTIYF. The CDR3 DNA reads TGTGCCAGCCGAGGACTAAACACCATATATTTT. This sequence joins TRBV28 and TRBJ1-3, with unresolved D. V was pared by 8 bases and J by 6 bases, with 8 bases between. CDR3 size: 11 residues. The germline gives CDR1 MDHEN, CDR2 SYDVKM.